This TCR beta chain was sequenced in a study of blood T cell repertoires in COVID-19. Study-level background: Material from acute and convalescent COVID-19 was sourced from the United States, Italy and Spain. PBMCs, B-cell-depleted T cells, or T cells were the source of the cDNA or gDNA that made up the material.

This CDR3 is built from 15 residues. J lost 4 bases, V lost 0 bases, and 3 bases had no gene match. Germline CDR1 reads SGHNT; CDR2 reads YYREEE (reference sequence). In the authors' methods: Estimated nucleated cell counts came from reference gene primer amplification. Measured with immunoSEQ multiplex PCR; TCRdb has only the in-frame clones, and not every one. V, J and clone size are those of that table, while D and trimming were read from the DNA. The sample includes roughly 71,000 clones, roughly 80% of them seen just once. V and J are TRBV5-4 and TRBJ2-1, with 8 nucleotides matching TRBD2. Input material: peripheral blood. This clonotype originated in a woman at least 80 years old with acute or convalescent COVID-19. DNA for the CDR3: TGTGCCAGCAGCTTGGCTAGCGGGTATTACAATGAGCAGTTCTTC. Translating gives CASSLASGYYNEQFF. The entire variable domain, with the rest obtained from reference TRBV5-4 and TRBJ2-1, is as follows: ETGVTQSPTHLIKTRGQQVTLRCSSQSGHNTVSWYQQALGQGPQFIFQYYREEENGRGNFPPRFSGLQFPNYSSELNVNALELDDSALYLCASSLASGYYNEQFFGPGTRLTVL.